The 25 T cell receptor beta chains below were found in one sample sequenced in a study of blood T cell repertoires in COVID-19. Sequencing was performed with immunoSEQ multiplex PCR; in TCRdb, only in-frame clones are kept and a portion is missing. The sample carries 200,000 to 300,000 clones, around nine tenths recorded once. The material sequenced was peripheral blood. Every receptor here comes from a woman aged 55-69 years with COVID-19, enrolled during active disease.

This chain links TRBV7-3 with TRBJ1-1; a possible D gene is TRBD1 (6 bases). CDR3 length: 14 amino acids. Germline V lookup: CDR1 SGHTA, CDR2 FQGTGA. Trimming took 5 bases from V and 1 from J, leaving 11 bases between them. The CDR3 protein is CASSGGHSNTEAFF. The CDR3 DNA follows: TGTGCCAGCAGCGGGGGACATTCGAACACTGAAGCTTTCTTT.

The chain combines TRBV5-1 with TRBJ1-3, with D possibly TRBD1 on 5 matching bases. Trimming shortened V by 6 bases and J by 2 bases, and 24 bases separated the two germline ends. From germline, CDR1 is SGHRS and CDR2 YFSETQ. The CDR3 spans 18 residues. The CDR3 sequence: CASTRGGSDSSAGNTIYF. The CDR3, as DNA: TGCGCCAGCACCCGGGGGGGGTCGGATTCGTCTGCTGGAAACACCATATATTTT.

The chain has TRBV4-2 and TRBJ2-1; D is perhaps TRBD2 (6 bases). Deletions cut 1 base from V and 6 bases from J, with 16 bases between. There are 16 residues in the CDR3. Per the germline V gene, CDR1 is LGHNA and CDR2 is YNFKEQ. The CDR3 DNA reads TGTGCCAGCAGCCAAGCGGCCCGGGACTCTTTCAATGAGCAGTTCTTC. Its protein is CASSQAARDSFNEQFF.

This chain connects TRBV7-8 to TRBJ1-2; TRBD1 is a possible D gene (6 bases). The length of the CDR3 is 18 residues. The germline CDR1 and CDR2 sequences are SGHVS and FQNEAQ. V gave up 1 base and J gave up 2 bases, with 20 bases separating them. The DNA of the CDR3 is TGTGCCAGCAGCTTAGTATTGGGGACACCTCCTATAAACTATGGCTACACCTTC. It is translated as CASSLVLGTPPINYGYTF.

The rearrangement links TRBV7-8 to TRBJ1-2, with D possibly TRBD1 on 5 matching bases. V dropped 0 bases and J dropped 8 bases, with 13 bases sitting between them. CDR1 and CDR2 from the germline V gene are SGHVS and FQNEAQ. CDR3 length equals 14 residues. CDR3 region: CASSLARQGGGYTF. The CDR3, as DNA: TGTGCCAGCAGCTTAGCGCGGCAGGGTGGCGGCTACACCTTC.

V is TRBV7-2 and J is TRBJ2-3; D ambiguous. CDR3 size: 14 residues. Germline values: CDR1 SGHTA, CDR2 FQGNSA. V was pared by 0 bases and J by 3 bases, with 7 bases between. The CDR3 loop is CASSLAARTDTQYF. Here the CDR3 DNA reads TGTGCCAGCAGCTTAGCGGCTAGGACAGATACGCAGTATTTT.

V and J are TRBV30 and TRBJ2-5; TRBD1 aligns across 8 bases. CDR1 is GTSNPN, CDR2 SVGIG, per germline (reference sequence). V shed 5 bases, J shed 2 bases, and the junction held 7 bases outside the gene matches. The length of the CDR3 is 14 residues. The DNA for the CDR3 is TGTGCCTGGTCCCGGACAGGGATGCAAGAGACCCAGTACTTC. As protein: CAWSRTGMQETQYF.

The chain is built from TRBV28 and TRBJ2-2, with a possible D match to TRBD2 (5 bases). CDR1 is MDHEN and CDR2 is SYDVKM in the germline V gene. V dropped 6 bases and J dropped 6 bases, with 20 bases sitting between them. This CDR3 has 16 residues. The CDR3 here is CASSRFWGTGSGELFF. Written as DNA, the CDR3 is TGTGCCAGCAGCCGCTTTTGGGGTACGGGGTCCGGGGAGCTGTTTTTT.

This chain links TRBV5-1 with TRBJ1-6, with 7 nucleotides matching TRBD1. V dropped 3 bases and J dropped 7; count of bases not matched to a gene: 13. In germline, CDR1 is SGHRS, CDR2 YFSETQ. The CDR3 is made up of 17 amino acids. CDR3 nucleotide sequence: TGCGCCAGCAGCTCCTATGGGGGGACAGTGGTAAATTCACCCCTCCACTTT. Translated: CASSSYGGTVVNSPLHF. The full variable domain, rest sourced from reference TRBV5-1 and TRBJ1-6, is KAGVTQTPRYLIKTRGQQVTLSCSPISGHRSVSWYQQTPGQGLQFLFEYFSETQRNKGNFPGRFSGRQFSNSRSEMNVSTLELGDSALYLCASSSYGGTVVNSPLHFGNGTRLTVT.

The V gene is TRBV28, the J gene TRBJ2-7, with 7 bases identical to TRBD2. V was pared by 6 bases and J by 5 bases, with 13 bases of the junction left unmatched. CDR1 is MDHEN and CDR2 is SYDVKM in the germline V gene. This CDR3 spans 15 amino acids. CDR3 coding DNA: TGTGCCAGCAGCCTCCCGGGGAGGGGTCGGGACGAGCAGTACTTC. Encoded protein: CASSLPGRGRDEQYF.

V and J are TRBV29-1 and TRBJ2-1; 11 positions match TRBD2. Germline CDR1 is SQVTM and CDR2 is ANQGSEA. The ends lost 5 bases at V and 0 bases at J; junction bases unmatched: 3. CDR3 length equals 15 residues. DNA of the CDR3: TGCAGCGTTCCCGGACTAGCGGGCTCCTACAATGAGCAGTTCTTC. This sequence encodes CSVPGLAGSYNEQFF.

This chain uses TRBV7-7 with TRBJ2-7; D gene uncertain. There are 13 residues in the CDR3. The V end lost 5 bases, the J end lost 3 bases, and 11 bases lay between the germline ends. Germline V gene sequence: CDR1 SSHAT, CDR2 FNYEAQ (reference sequence). The CDR3 DNA reads TGTGCCAGCAGCCTATTCGCCGGCTACGAGCAGTACTTC. This translates into CASSLFAGYEQYF.

This clone was recorded a few times. The rearrangement links TRBV6-5 to TRBJ2-7; 10 nucleotides align to TRBD2. With V trimmed by 7 bases and J by 0 bases, 6 bases remained unmatched. Germline CDR1 reads MNHEY; CDR2 reads SVGAGI. The CDR3 has 15 residues. The CDR3 is CASMIASGSSYEQYF. The DNA of the CDR3 is TGTGCCAGCATGATAGCTAGCGGGAGCTCCTACGAGCAGTACTTC.

This chain uses TRBV3-1 (or the pseudogene TRBV3-2) with TRBJ2-3, with 10 nucleotides matching TRBD2. Trimming took 0 bases from V and 6 from J; bases not matched to a gene: 6. The CDR3 runs 16 residues. CDR1 LGHDT and CDR2 YNNKEL come from the germline V gene (reference sequence). DNA of the CDR3: TGTGCCAGCAGCCAAGAGGGCCTAGCGGGAGCCGATACGCAGTATTTT. Translation: CASSQEGLAGADTQYF.

This rearrangement joins TRBV30 to TRBJ1-1; perhaps TRBD1 as D (5 bases). This CDR3 is 13 amino acids long. The V gene lost 5 bases and the J gene lost 1 base, with 11 bases spanning the gap. From germline, CDR1 is GTSNPN and CDR2 SVGIG (reference sequence). This chain's CDR3 is CAWCFRENTEAFF. The CDR3 region has the DNA TGTGCCTGGTGTTTCAGGGAGAACACTGAAGCTTTCTTT.

The chain uses TRBV28 and TRBJ1-6; D remains ambiguous. CDR1 and CDR2 from the germline V gene are MDHEN and SYDVKM. CDR3 length equals 15 residues. Deletions cut 7 bases from V and 4 bases from J, with 14 bases between. CDR3 region: CASNSYRGYNSPLHF. In DNA form, the CDR3 reads TGTGCCAGCAACTCCTACCGGGGTTATAATTCACCCCTCCACTTT.

V and J are TRBV6-5 and TRBJ2-7; 8 bases map to TRBD2. Germline CDR1 MNHEY, CDR2 SVGAGI. Unmatched junction bases numbered 0, after V lost 2 bases and J lost 0 bases. CDR3 length: 14 amino acids. The CDR3 region has the DNA TGTGCCAGCAGTTACGGGACTAGCTCCTACGAGCAGTACTTC. Its translation is CASSYGTSSYEQYF.

This chain joins TRBV6-2 or TRBV6-3 and TRBJ1-2; no clear D. CDR3 length: 12 residues. The V end lost 0 bases, the J end lost 7 bases, and 6 bases lay between the germline ends. The germline CDR1 and CDR2 sequences are MNHEY and SVGEGT. The CDR3 loop reads CASSYSRAGYTF. DNA of the CDR3: TGTGCCAGCAGTTACTCGAGAGCTGGCTACACCTTC.

The chain is built from TRBV7-2 and TRBJ2-7, with a weak D call TRBD1 (7 bases). V was clipped by 4 bases and J by 3 bases, with 10 bases between them. The CDR3 covers 13 residues. Per germline, CDR1 SGHTA and CDR2 FQGNSA. CDR3 sequence (DNA): TGTGCCAGCAGCTCGCAGGGGGGCTACGAGCAGTACTTC. Translated: CASSSQGGYEQYF.

This clone was seen more than once but under ten times. This rearrangement joins TRBV6-6 to TRBJ2-5; 7 bases match TRBD2. Germline loops: CDR1 MNHNY, CDR2 SVGAGI (reference sequence). The ends lost 5 bases at V and 1 base at J; junction bases unmatched: 4. CDR3 length: 14 amino acids. The CDR3 region has the DNA TGTGCCAGCAGTACGGGACTAATCCAAGAGACCCAGTACTTC. Its protein is CASSTGLIQETQYF.

The V gene is TRBV19, the J gene TRBJ2-3; 14 bases fit TRBD2. The length of the CDR3 is 16 residues. V dropped 6 bases and J dropped 1; count of bases not matched to a gene: 3. Per germline, CDR1 LNHDA and CDR2 SQIVND (reference sequence). The CDR3 DNA reads TGTGCCAGTAGGAAGGGACTAGCGGGGGGCACAGATACGCAGTATTTT. Translating gives CASRKGLAGGTDTQYF.

V is TRBV18 and J is TRBJ1-5, with TRBD1 identical over 10 bases. There are 16 residues in the CDR3. Germline-derived CDR1 and CDR2 are KGHSH and LQKENI. The ends lost 6 bases at V and 3 bases at J; junction bases unmatched: 8. The CDR3 DNA reads TGTGCCAGCTCCGCGGGACAGGGGAGCAACAATCAGCCCCAGCATTTT. The encoded protein is CASSAGQGSNNQPQHF.

This chain links TRBV3-1 (or the pseudogene TRBV3-2) with TRBJ2-3; no definite D call. CDR1 LGHDT and CDR2 YNNKEL come from the germline V gene (reference sequence). This CDR3 region has 16 residues. Trimming shortened V by 0 bases and J by 2 bases, and 12 bases separated the two germline ends. The CDR3 coding sequence is TGTGCCAGCAGCCAAGATTTCGCGCCAACCACAGATACGCAGTATTTT. Amino acid sequence: CASSQDFAPTTDTQYF.

The chain couples TRBV19 to TRBJ2-7; 13 bases match TRBD2. J lost 0 bases, V lost 4 bases, and 3 bases had no gene match. The CDR3 loop spans 16 amino acids. Germline V gene data show CDR1 as LNHDA and CDR2 as SQIVND (reference sequence). CDR3 sequence (DNA): TGTGCCAGTAGTAGGGGACTAGCGGGGACCTCCTACGAGCAGTACTTC. Protein: CASSRGLAGTSYEQYF.

The chain employs TRBV15 and TRBJ2-2; D perhaps matches TRBD1 (6 bases). Trimming left V 6 bases short and J 5 bases short, with 7 bases between. The CDR3 is 12 residues long. Per germline, CDR1 LNHNV and CDR2 YYDKDF (reference sequence). CDR3 in DNA: TGTGCCACCAGGAGGGGGACCGGGGAGCTGTTTTTT. It specifies CATRRGTGELFF.